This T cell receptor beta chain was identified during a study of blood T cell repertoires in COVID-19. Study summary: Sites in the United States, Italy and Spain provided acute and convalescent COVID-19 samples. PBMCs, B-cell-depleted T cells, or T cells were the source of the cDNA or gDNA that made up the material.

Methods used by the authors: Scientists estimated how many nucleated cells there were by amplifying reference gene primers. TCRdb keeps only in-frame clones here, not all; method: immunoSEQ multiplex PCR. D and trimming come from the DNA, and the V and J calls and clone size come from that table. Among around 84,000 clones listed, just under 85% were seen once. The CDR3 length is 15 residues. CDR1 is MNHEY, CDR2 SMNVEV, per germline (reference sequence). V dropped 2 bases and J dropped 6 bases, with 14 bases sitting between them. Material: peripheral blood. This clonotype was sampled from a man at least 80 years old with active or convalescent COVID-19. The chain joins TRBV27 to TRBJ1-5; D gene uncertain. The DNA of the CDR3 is TGTGCCAGCAGTTTAAATCGGGGAACGGGTCAGCCCCAGCATTTT. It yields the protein CASSLNRGTGQPQHF.